This T cell receptor (beta chain) stems from a study of T-cell reconstitution after alpha-beta-depleted transplantation in children. This clonotype has a count of ten or more. As it was prepared, the TCRbeta library received unique molecular identifiers. TCRdb independently ran MiXCR on the PCR reads; one entry per CDR3 protein. The data show 350,000 to 400,000 distinct CDR3 sequences, over 20% seen once. The J segment lost 4 bases and the V segment lost 3 bases, leaving 7 bases of the junction unmatched. Per germline, CDR1 DFQATT and CDR2 SNEGSKA (reference sequence). This CDR3 contains 14 residues. Sequencing used PBMCs from the stem cell graft donor, obtained from the stem cell graft. The chain has TRBV20-1 and TRBJ2-7, with 9 bases matching TRBD2. This TCR derives from a human donor who donated a stem cell graft to a child with acute myeloid leukemia. The CDR3 coding sequence is TGCAGTGCTAGCCCGGGACTAGCCCAGTACGAGCAGTACTTC. This codes for CSASPGLAQYEQYF.